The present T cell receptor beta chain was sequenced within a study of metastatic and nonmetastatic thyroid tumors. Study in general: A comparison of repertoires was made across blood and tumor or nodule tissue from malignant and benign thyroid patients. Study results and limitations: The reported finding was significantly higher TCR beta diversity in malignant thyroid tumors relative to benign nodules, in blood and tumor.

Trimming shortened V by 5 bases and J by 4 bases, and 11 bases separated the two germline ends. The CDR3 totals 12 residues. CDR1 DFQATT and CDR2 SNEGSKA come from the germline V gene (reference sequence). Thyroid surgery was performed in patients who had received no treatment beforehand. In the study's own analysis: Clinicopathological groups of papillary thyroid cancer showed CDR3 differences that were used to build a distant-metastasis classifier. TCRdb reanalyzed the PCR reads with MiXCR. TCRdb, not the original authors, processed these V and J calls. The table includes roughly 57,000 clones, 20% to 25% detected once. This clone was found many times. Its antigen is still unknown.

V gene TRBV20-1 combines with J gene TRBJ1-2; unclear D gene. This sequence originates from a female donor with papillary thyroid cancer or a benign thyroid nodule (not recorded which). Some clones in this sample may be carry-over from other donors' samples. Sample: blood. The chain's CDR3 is CSAVELPYGYTF. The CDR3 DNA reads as TGCAGTGCTGTAGAACTACCCTATGGCTACACCTTC.